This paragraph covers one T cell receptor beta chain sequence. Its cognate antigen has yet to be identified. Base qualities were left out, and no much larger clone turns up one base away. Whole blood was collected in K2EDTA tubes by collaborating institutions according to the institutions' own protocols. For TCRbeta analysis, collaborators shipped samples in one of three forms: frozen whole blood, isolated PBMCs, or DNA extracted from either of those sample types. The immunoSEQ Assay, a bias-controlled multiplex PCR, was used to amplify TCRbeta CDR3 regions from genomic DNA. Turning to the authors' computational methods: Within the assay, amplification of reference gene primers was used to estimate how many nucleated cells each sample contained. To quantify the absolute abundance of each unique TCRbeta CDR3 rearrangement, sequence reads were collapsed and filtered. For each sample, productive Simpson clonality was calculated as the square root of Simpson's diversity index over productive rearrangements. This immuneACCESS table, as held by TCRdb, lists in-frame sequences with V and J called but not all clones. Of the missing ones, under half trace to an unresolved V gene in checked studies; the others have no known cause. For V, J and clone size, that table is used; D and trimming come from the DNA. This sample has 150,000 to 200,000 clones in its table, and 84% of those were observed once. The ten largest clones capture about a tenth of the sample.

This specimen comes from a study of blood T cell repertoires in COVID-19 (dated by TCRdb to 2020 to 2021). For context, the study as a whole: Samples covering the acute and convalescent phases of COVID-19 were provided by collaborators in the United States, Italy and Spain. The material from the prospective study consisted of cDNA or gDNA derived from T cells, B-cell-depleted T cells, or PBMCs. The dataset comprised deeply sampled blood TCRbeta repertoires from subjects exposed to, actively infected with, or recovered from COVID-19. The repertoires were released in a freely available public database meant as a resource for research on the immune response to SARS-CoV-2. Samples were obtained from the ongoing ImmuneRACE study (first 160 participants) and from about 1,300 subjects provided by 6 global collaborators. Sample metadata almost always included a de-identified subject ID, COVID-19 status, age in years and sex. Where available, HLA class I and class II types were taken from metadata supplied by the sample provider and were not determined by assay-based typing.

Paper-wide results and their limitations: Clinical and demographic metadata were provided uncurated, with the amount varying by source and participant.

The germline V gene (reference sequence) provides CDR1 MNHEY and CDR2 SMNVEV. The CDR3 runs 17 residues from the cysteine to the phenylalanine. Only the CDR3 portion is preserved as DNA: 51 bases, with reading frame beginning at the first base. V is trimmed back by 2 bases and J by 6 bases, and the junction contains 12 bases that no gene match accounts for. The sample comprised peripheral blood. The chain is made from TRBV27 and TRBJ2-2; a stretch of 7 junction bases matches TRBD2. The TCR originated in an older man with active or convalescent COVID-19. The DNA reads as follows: TGTGCCAGCAGTTTACTGGCGGGAGTCTTTATGGCCGGGGAGCTGTTTTTT. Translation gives CASSLLAGVFMAGELFF.